Presented here are 17 T cell receptor beta chains from one specimen sequenced in a study of PD-1 blockade in classical Hodgkin lymphoma. As for time point: cycle 4 day 1 (C4D1), after 5 to 7 weeks of nivolumab. Every patient experienced relapse after autologous stem cell transplantation, and brentuximab vedotin exposure varied. Profiling relied on immunoSEQ multiplex PCR, and the TCRdb table lists in-frame clones only, not all of them. The repertoire consists of 100,000 or so clones, with over 85% occurring once and the leading ten covering around 20%. This material consisted of peripheral blood mononuclear cells (PBMCs), taken before the fourth cycle of nivolumab. The receptors were gathered from a human donor with classical Hodgkin lymphoma.

The chain couples TRBV28 to TRBJ1-3, with D hard to call. The CDR3 covers 12 residues. V gave up 6 bases and J gave up 4 bases, with 7 bases separating them. Germline lookup yields CDR1 MDHEN and CDR2 SYDVKM. CDR3 nucleotide sequence: TGTGCCAGCAGCCGAACAGGAAACACCATATATTTT. Translated, it gives CASSRTGNTIYF.

The J gene is TRBJ2-5, the V gene TRBV4-2; no clear D gene. The DNA end lines up better with TRBJ2-7; the J call may be wrong. The germline gives CDR1 LGHNA, CDR2 YNFKEQ. This CDR3 is 12 amino acids long. This CDR3 is CASSQDFNEQYF. CDR3 in DNA: TGTGCCAGCAGCCAAGACTTCAACGAGCAGTACTTC.

The J gene is TRBJ1-4, the V gene TRBV7-2, with a tentative D call TRBD1 (5 bases). Looked up from germline, CDR1 is SGHTA and CDR2 is FQGNSA. This CDR3 contains 15 residues. V was trimmed by 5 bases and J by 5 bases, leaving 15 bases between them. The CDR3, as DNA: TGTGCCAGCAGCCCCGATAAGGGGAGAAATGAAAAACTGTTTTTT. Residues: CASSPDKGRNEKLFF.

Here the CDR3 reads CASSSPSGRSGSGANVLTF. The CDR3 DNA reads TGTGCCAGCAGCTCCCCTAGCGGGAGGTCCGGCTCTGGGGCCAACGTCCTGACTTTC. J is TRBJ2-6 and V is TRBV27; 11 bases line up with TRBD2. CDR1 and CDR2 (germline): MNHEY, SMNVEV (reference sequence). Germline trimming cut 6 bases from V and 0 bases from J; bases unmatched to any gene: 10. This CDR3 spans 19 amino acids.

The gene calls are TRBV19 and TRBJ2-7; 8 positions match TRBD2. The CDR3 runs to 15 residues. CDR1 is LNHDA and CDR2 is SQIVND in the germline V gene (reference sequence). V dropped 4 bases and J dropped 1; count of bases not matched to a gene: 6. CDR3 in amino acids: CASSRPGLDSYEQYF. Written as DNA, the CDR3 is TGTGCCAGTAGTAGGCCGGGACTAGATTCCTACGAGCAGTACTTC. Looking up the rest from reference TRBV19 and TRBJ2-7 gives the full variable domain: DGGITQSPKYLFRKEGQNVTLSCEQNLNHDAMYWYRQDPGQGLRLIYYSQIVNDFQKGDIAEGYSVSREKKESFPLTVTSAQKNPTAFYLCASSRPGLDSYEQYFGPGTRLTVT.

This chain uses TRBV6-1 with TRBJ1-1, with 12 bases identical to TRBD1. Germline assignment: CDR1 MNHNS and CDR2 SASEGT. The J segment lost 2 bases and the V segment lost 6 bases, leaving 4 bases of the junction unmatched. This CDR3 has 15 amino acids. In DNA form, the CDR3 reads TGTGCCAGCAGGCCGGGACAGGGGGCCAACACTGAAGCTTTCTTT. It translates to CASRPGQGANTEAFF.

This chain joins TRBV5-1 and TRBJ2-7, with 8 bases lining up with TRBD2. Germline V gene lookup returns CDR1 SGHRS and CDR2 YFSETQ. J lost 4 bases, V lost 3 bases, and 12 bases had no gene match. This CDR3 is built from 16 residues. The chain's CDR3 is CASSYPKREGLYEQYF. The DNA for the CDR3 is TGCGCCAGCAGCTATCCCAAACGGGAGGGCTTGTACGAGCAGTACTTC.

The V call is TRBV5-1, the J call TRBJ1-1; the D gene is possibly TRBD1 (5 bases). V lost 0 bases to trimming and J lost 3 bases, with 12 bases between them. CDR3 length equals 15 residues. CDR1 and CDR2 from the germline V gene are SGHRS and YFSETQ. This CDR3 is CASSLGAGRYTEAFF. Here the CDR3 DNA reads TGCGCCAGCAGCTTGGGAGCAGGGCGGTACACTGAAGCTTTCTTT.

This clone was found once. This sample also contains other DNA sequences that code for the same CDR3. V usage is TRBV5-1 and J usage is TRBJ1-2; tentatively, D is TRBD1 (5 bases). Germline V gives CDR1 SGHRS, CDR2 YFSETQ. Trimming left V 0 bases short and J 4 bases short, with 7 bases between. This CDR3 region has 13 residues. The CDR3 reads CASSLGGTYGYTF. The CDR3, as DNA: TGCGCCAGCAGCTTGGGCGGGACCTATGGCTACACCTTC.

The V and J genes are TRBV6-6 and TRBJ2-3; a possible D gene is TRBD1 (6 bases). This CDR3 comprises 15 residues. Germline CDR1 is MNHNY and CDR2 is SVGAGI (reference sequence). V dropped 6 bases and J dropped 2 bases, with 15 bases sitting between them. The CDR3 loop is CASSTGQFHTDTQYF. DNA for the CDR3: TGTGCCAGCAGCACCGGACAGTTCCACACAGATACGCAGTATTTT.

V and J are TRBV2 and TRBJ1-1, with 8 positions matching TRBD1. The CDR3 totals 17 residues. Germline V gives CDR1 SNHLY, CDR2 FYNNEI. With 5 bases clipped from V and 0 bases from J, the junction kept 11 bases outside the gene matches. In nucleotides, the CDR3 is TGTGCCAGCAGTTACCAACAGGGGGTGACGGTGAACACTGAAGCTTTCTTT. It specifies CASSYQQGVTVNTEAFF. The full variable domain, rest sourced from reference TRBV2 and TRBJ1-1, is EPEVTQTPSHQVTQMGQEVILRCVPISNHLYFYWYRQILGQKVEFLVSFYNNEISEKSEIFDDQFSVERPDGSNFTLKIRSTKLEDSAMYFCASSYQQGVTVNTEAFFGQGTRLTVV.

The chain links TRBV29-1 to TRBJ1-4; the D is unclear. The V end lost 4 bases, the J end lost 8 bases, and 11 bases lay between the germline ends. Germline CDR1 SQVTM, CDR2 ANQGSEA. The length of the CDR3 is 12 residues. The CDR3 sequence is CSVATSREKLFF. The DNA for the CDR3 is TGCAGCGTTGCGACCAGTAGGGAAAAACTGTTTTTT.

The rearrangement links TRBV6-1 to TRBJ1-1; D not resolved. The length of the CDR3 is 13 residues. CDR1 is MNHNS and CDR2 is SASEGT in the germline V gene. Trimming cost V 5 bases and J 3 bases, with 10 bases left between them. The CDR3 protein is CASSWRAHTEAFF. CDR3 in DNA: TGTGCCAGCAGTTGGCGGGCCCACACTGAAGCTTTCTTT.

The V and J genes are TRBV29-1 and TRBJ1-1; D ambiguous. Trimming removed 0 bases from V and 4 bases from J, with 15 bases in between. CDR3 length equals 15 residues. From germline, CDR1 is SQVTM and CDR2 ANQGSEA. CDR3 DNA: TGCAGCGTTGAAGATCTTCGGGTTGCGAGCACTGAAGCTTTCTTT. Translation gives CSVEDLRVASTEAFF.

The chain carries TRBV23-1 and TRBJ1-2, with TRBD1 matching over 8 bases. TRBV23-1 is reported as an ORF; its role is uncertain. V lost 8 bases to trimming and J lost 8 bases; unmatched junction nucleotides: 10. The CDR3 loop spans 13 amino acids. The CDR3, as DNA: TGCGCCAGCGGCCTAACAGGGGGTAACGGCTACACCTTC. Translating gives CASGLTGGNGYTF.

The chain is built from TRBV5-1 and TRBJ2-1, with unresolved D. This CDR3 spans 13 amino acids. Per the germline V gene, CDR1 is SGHRS and CDR2 is YFSETQ. Trimming took 0 bases from V and 3 from J, leaving 4 bases between them. The CDR3 reads CASSLGHYNEQFF. CDR3 in DNA: TGCGCCAGCAGCTTGGGTCACTACAATGAGCAGTTCTTC.

The chain has TRBV4-1 and TRBJ1-4; 7 nucleotides agree with TRBD1. The V segment lost 5 bases and the J segment 6 bases; nucleotides outside the gene matches: 9. This CDR3 comprises 15 residues. CDR1 is MGHRA and CDR2 is YSYEKL in the germline V gene. CDR3 in DNA: TGCGCCAGCAGCTTTCAAAAGGGGGCTCATGAAAAACTGTTTTTT. Residues: CASSFQKGAHEKLFF.